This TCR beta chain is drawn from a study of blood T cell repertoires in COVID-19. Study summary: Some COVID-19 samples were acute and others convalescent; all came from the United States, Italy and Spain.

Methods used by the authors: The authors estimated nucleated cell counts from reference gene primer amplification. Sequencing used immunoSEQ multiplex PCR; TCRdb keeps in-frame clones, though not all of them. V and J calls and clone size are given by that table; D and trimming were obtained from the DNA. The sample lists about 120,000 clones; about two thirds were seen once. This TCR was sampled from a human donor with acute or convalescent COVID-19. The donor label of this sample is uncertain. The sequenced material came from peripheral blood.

The CDR3, as DNA: TGTGCCAGCAGCCAACAGTACACCGGGGAGCTGTTTTTT. This encodes CASSQQYTGELFF. The chain combines TRBV14 with TRBJ2-2; D is undetermined. The germline V and J ends were trimmed by 2 bases and 3 bases, with 4 bases remaining between them. Germline V lookup: CDR1 SGHDN, CDR2 FVKESK. This CDR3 is built from 13 residues.